One sample yielded the 27 T cell receptor beta chains listed below, sequenced in a study of T cells after yellow fever vaccination. One entry per CDR3 protein results from TCRdb running MiXCR on the 5' RACE reads. This sample has about 320,000 distinct CDR3 sequences, with 3.5% to 4.5% found just once. Sequences were derived from PBMCs, sampled 15 days after the yellow fever booster vaccination. These receptors all come from a man younger than 30 who received the YFV17D yellow fever vaccine.

V and J are TRBV7-9 and TRBJ2-1; D could derive from TRBD1 or TRBD2 (5 bases each). Trimming pared 5 bases from V and 6 bases from J, leaving 14 bases between. The CDR3 has 14 residues. CDR1 is SEHNR and CDR2 is FQNEAQ in the germline V gene (reference sequence). This CDR3 reads CASSPPGTLNEQFF. Here the CDR3 DNA reads TGTGCCAGCAGCCCTCCCGGGACCCTCAATGAGCAGTTCTTC.

At least ten counts were recorded for this clonotype. The CDR3 carries no conserved terminal phenylalanine or tryptophan, so it likely arises from a read error. The chain links TRBV10-3 to TRBJ2-7, with 12 nucleotides matching TRBD2. Looked up from germline, CDR1 is ENHRY and CDR2 is SYGVKD. CDR3 size: 15 residues. The ends lost 0 bases at V and 5 bases at J; junction bases unmatched: 2. CDR3 amino acids: CAISESTSGGDEQYS. CDR3 DNA sequence: TGTGCCATCAGTGAGTCGACTAGCGGGGGCGACGAGCAGTACTCC.

The V and J genes are TRBV28 and TRBJ1-2, with 11 bases that match TRBD1. This CDR3 region has 16 residues. V lost 5 bases, J lost 4 bases, and 9 bases stayed unmatched. The germline CDR1 and CDR2 sequences are MDHEN and SYDVKM. The CDR3 region has the DNA TGTGCCAGCAGTCCAACCGGGACAGGGGGTGTCTATGGCTACACCTTC. Translated: CASSPTGTGGVYGYTF.

To note about this clonotype: The junction differs from germline at one of its ends, possibly a read error. The rearrangement links TRBV20-1 to TRBJ1-6; D might be TRBD1 (5 bases). The CDR3 has 15 amino acids. Looked up from germline, CDR1 is DFQATT and CDR2 is SNEGSKA (reference sequence). CDR3: CSARTRRGTHSPHHF. The CDR3 DNA reads TGCAGTGCTCGCACTCGCCGGGGGACGCATTCACCCCACCACTTT.

In its sample, this clonotype was seen many times. The CDR3 here is CSARAGGGGGQPQHF. For the CDR3, the DNA is TGCAGTGCTAGAGCGGGAGGGGGGGGAGGACAGCCCCAGCATTTT. V is TRBV20-1 and J is TRBJ1-5; possibly TRBD1 for D (6 bases). The V end lost 1 base, the J end lost 7 bases, and 17 bases lay between the germline ends. The CDR3 is 15 residues long. From germline, CDR1 is DFQATT and CDR2 SNEGSKA (reference sequence).

Many counts were recorded for this clonotype. This CDR3 is CSASDLAKNIQYF. Here the CDR3 DNA reads TGCAGTGCTAGTGACCTAGCCAAAAACATTCAGTACTTC. The V and J genes are TRBV20-1 and TRBJ2-4; no clear D gene. Deletions cut 3 bases from V and 0 bases from J, with 6 bases between. This CDR3 is built from 13 residues. Germline V gene sequence: CDR1 DFQATT, CDR2 SNEGSKA (reference sequence).

At least ten counts were recorded for this clonotype. The rearrangement uses TRBV6-2 or TRBV6-3 and TRBJ2-1; 7 nucleotides match TRBD2. CDR3 length: 13 amino acids. Trimming removed 8 bases from V and 9 bases from J; junction bases left unmatched: 10. CDR1 is MNHEY and CDR2 is SVGEGT in the germline V gene. In DNA form, the CDR3 reads TGTGCCAGCGCGAAGTCCGGGGGGTCTGAGCAGTTCTTC. Protein: CASAKSGGSEQFF.

The V and J genes are TRBV28 and TRBJ1-5; D is undetermined. The CDR3 consists of 15 residues. Trimming removed 5 bases at V and 3 bases at J, with 14 bases between. Germline V gene data show CDR1 as MDHEN and CDR2 as SYDVKM. The DNA of the CDR3 is TGTGCCAGCAGTCCCACGAGGGTATACAATCAGCCCCAGCATTTT. This translates into CASSPTRVYNQPQHF.

The sample holds a few counts of this clonotype. The gene calls are TRBV6-6 and TRBJ1-6; tentative D call: TRBD1 (5 bases). Trimming left V 0 bases short and J 3 bases short, with 18 bases between. Germline V lookup: CDR1 MNHNY, CDR2 SVGAGI (reference sequence). The CDR3 extends over 19 amino acids. Written as DNA, the CDR3 is TGTGCCAGCAGTTACTCAACCAGGGACTACAATTACTATAATTCACCCCTCCACTTT. This sequence encodes CASSYSTRDYNYYNSPLHF.

The table lists this clonotype with a few counts. The chain has TRBV20-1 and TRBJ1-2, with TRBD1 as a possible D gene (6 bases). The CDR3 extends over 13 amino acids. V lost 5 bases and J lost 5, with 15 bases in between. Looked up from germline, CDR1 is DFQATT and CDR2 is SNEGSKA (reference sequence). This chain's CDR3 is CSASQGSGYGYTF. CDR3 in DNA: TGCAGTGCTTCACAGGGTTCAGGGTATGGCTACACCTTC.

This sequence joins TRBV19 and TRBJ1-6; D ambiguous. Germline CDR1 and CDR2: LNHDA and SQIVND (reference sequence). Deletions cut 5 bases from V and 2 bases from J, with 7 bases between. CDR3 length: 14 residues. CDR3: CASSFSAYNSPLHF. The DNA of the CDR3 is TGTGCCAGTAGTTTCTCTGCCTATAATTCACCCCTCCACTTT.

This chain connects TRBV5-1 to TRBJ2-5; D is unresolved. V dropped 3 bases and J dropped 5 bases, with 8 bases sitting between them. CDR1 is SGHRS, CDR2 YFSETQ, per germline. This CDR3 comprises 12 residues. CDR3 in DNA: TGCGCCAGCAGCTCAAGCACTGAGACCCAGTACTTC. This gives the protein CASSSSTETQYF. The full variable domain, rest sourced from reference TRBV5-1 and TRBJ2-5, is KAGVTQTPRYLIKTRGQQVTLSCSPISGHRSVSWYQQTPGQGLQFLFEYFSETQRNKGNFPGRFSGRQFSNSRSEMNVSTLELGDSALYLCASSSSTETQYFGPGTRLLVL.

This clonotype was seen many times. The J gene is TRBJ1-3, the V gene TRBV7-9; possible D gene TRBD1, 6 bases. This CDR3 comprises 12 residues. The V end lost 5 bases, the J end lost 8 bases, and 10 bases lay between the germline ends. CDR1 is SEHNR, CDR2 FQNEAQ, per germline (reference sequence). CDR3 protein: CASSTGRDTIYF. For the CDR3, the DNA is TGTGCCAGCAGCACAGGGAGGGACACCATATATTTT.

This clonotype was recorded many times. The chain links TRBV18 to TRBJ2-3; no reliable D call. Looked up from germline, CDR1 is KGHSH and CDR2 is LQKENI. The CDR3 spans 14 residues. The ends were cut back, 3 bases at V and 0 bases at J, with 7 bases in the middle. CDR3 residues: CASSPLKSTDTQYF. The CDR3 DNA reads TGTGCCAGCTCACCCCTGAAAAGCACAGATACGCAGTATTTT.

This chain uses TRBV19 with TRBJ2-7; D tentatively fits TRBD1 or TRBD2 (5 bases each). There are 13 residues in the CDR3. The V gene lost 6 bases and the J gene lost 6 bases, with 15 bases spanning the gap. CDR1 is LNHDA, CDR2 SQIVND, per germline (reference sequence). CDR3 in DNA: TGTGCCAGTAGCGAGACCGACGGGGCCGAGCAGTACGTC. This encodes CASSETDGAEQYV.

This clonotype occurred many times. The chain is built from TRBV7-6 and TRBJ2-2; D gene ambiguous. Deletions cut 7 bases from V and 12 bases from J, with 9 bases between. In germline, CDR1 is SGHVS, CDR2 FNYEAQ. The CDR3 covers 10 residues. CDR3 nucleotides: TGTGCCAGCATAAAAGCTAAGCTGTTTTTT. It translates to CASIKAKLFF.

This clonotype was seen at least ten times. This chain joins TRBV5-1 and TRBJ2-1; the D gene is possibly TRBD2 (5 bases). The V gene's germline CDR1 is SGHRS and CDR2 YFSETQ. CDR3 length: 13 residues. The ends were cut back, 0 bases at V and 13 bases at J, with 14 bases in the middle. The CDR3 spells CASSLVPQGRQFF. CDR3 coding DNA: TGCGCCAGCAGCTTGGTTCCCCAAGGGAGACAGTTCTTC.

This clonotype was observed many times. The chain recombines TRBV29-1 with TRBJ1-1; D possibly corresponds to TRBD1 (6 bases). Germline CDR1 is SQVTM and CDR2 is ANQGSEA. The V gene lost 2 bases and the J gene lost 7 bases, with 17 bases spanning the gap. This CDR3 comprises 14 residues. CDR3 loop: CSVEQGSRDVEAFF. CDR3 bases: TGCAGCGTTGAACAGGGGAGTAGGGATGTTGAAGCTTTCTTT. Based on the CDR3 plus reference TRBV29-1 and TRBJ1-1, the full variable domain is SAVISQKPSRDICQRGTSLTIQCQVDSQVTMMFWYRQQPGQSLTLIATANQGSEATYESGFVIDKFPISRPNLTFSTLTVSNMSPEDSSIYLCSVEQGSRDVEAFFGQGTRLTVV.

The V gene is TRBV5-6, the J gene TRBJ2-7; 7 bases agree with TRBD1. J was trimmed by 2 bases and V by 0 bases; bases with no gene match: 8. The CDR3 is made up of 16 amino acids. CDR1 is SGHDT, CDR2 YYEEEE, per germline. This chain's CDR3 is CASSLGTGTVPYEQYF. As DNA, the CDR3 is TGTGCCAGCAGCTTGGGAACCGGGACAGTCCCCTACGAGCAGTACTTC.

A remark on this clonotype: A much larger clone lies one base from this, so it may be a read error. The chain uses TRBV7-6 and TRBJ2-7; 8 nucleotides line up with TRBD1. CDR1 SGHVS and CDR2 FNYEAQ come from the germline V gene. The CDR3 has 15 amino acids. Germline trimming cut 5 bases from V and 6 bases from J; bases unmatched to any gene: 12. CDR3 sequence reads: CASSEIMTGAFEQYF. The CDR3 bases are TGTGCCAGCAGCGAAATCATGACAGGGGCCTTCGAGCAGTACTTC.

This clonotype came up a few times. This chain joins TRBV14 and TRBJ2-1, with 7 bases lining up with TRBD2. CDR1 and CDR2 from the germline V gene are SGHDN and FVKESK. The CDR3 has 14 amino acids. V dropped 4 bases and J dropped 4; count of bases not matched to a gene: 4. Here the CDR3 reads CASSLLARYNEQFF. The CDR3 DNA is TGTGCCAGCAGCCTACTAGCGAGATACAATGAGCAGTTCTTC.

This clonotype was counted many times. The chain recombines TRBV18 with TRBJ2-1, with 10 bases fitting TRBD2. The CDR3 is 15 amino acids. From germline, CDR1 is KGHSH and CDR2 LQKENI. J gave up 9 bases and V 0 bases, and 5 bases lay outside the gene matches. The CDR3 loop reads CASSPPQRGGGEQFF. The CDR3 region has the DNA TGTGCCAGCTCACCACCCCAGCGGGGGGGCGGTGAGCAGTTCTTC.

Ten or more counts support this clonotype. The chain employs TRBV10-3 and TRBJ2-3; possible D gene TRBD2, 6 bases. CDR3 length: 15 residues. Trimming pared 2 bases from V and 2 bases from J, leaving 11 bases between. Per germline, CDR1 ENHRY and CDR2 SYGVKD. For the CDR3, the DNA is TGTGCCATCAGTGAGGTGGGGGGTGACACAGATACGCAGTATTTT. This sequence encodes CAISEVGGDTDTQYF.

This clonotype was detected a few times. V and J are TRBV7-9 and TRBJ1-3, with D perhaps TRBD1 (5 bases). The CDR3 runs 16 residues. V lost 1 base and J lost 1, with 11 bases in between. From germline, CDR1 is SEHNR and CDR2 FQNEAQ (reference sequence). The CDR3: CASSLGPGDSGNTIYF. In DNA, the CDR3 is TGTGCCAGCAGCTTAGGTCCGGGGGATTCTGGAAACACCATATATTTT. The entire variable domain, with the rest obtained from reference TRBV7-9 and TRBJ1-3, is as follows: DTGVSQNPRHKITKRGQNVTFRCDPISEHNRLYWYRQTLGQGPEFLTYFQNEAQLEKSRLLSDRFSAERPKGSFSTLEIQRTEQGDSAMYLCASSLGPGDSGNTIYFGEGSWLTVV.

On this clonotype: This clone may be a read error of a much larger clone one base away. V usage is TRBV7-2 and J usage is TRBJ2-7; a possible D gene is TRBD1 (5 bases). The CDR3 runs to 14 residues. Germline V gene data show CDR1 as SGHTA and CDR2 as FQGNSA. The CDR3 DNA reads TGTGCCAGCTGCTTGTTTCAGGGCTTGTACGAGCAGTACTTC. Translating gives CASCLFQGLYEQYF.

This clonotype was seen a few times. This chain uses TRBV20-1 with TRBJ2-3, with D tentatively TRBD2 (5 bases). Looked up from germline, CDR1 is DFQATT and CDR2 is SNEGSKA (reference sequence). Trimming took off 5 bases at V and 5 bases at J, with 14 bases between the two ends. This CDR3 contains 13 residues. CDR3 amino acids: CSAPRTFLDTQYF. CDR3 nucleotides: TGCAGTGCTCCGAGGACTTTCCTAGATACGCAGTATTTT.

This clonotype was picked up a small number of times. An end of the junction does not agree with germline; a read error may underlie this. J is TRBJ1-1 and V is TRBV7-7; 9 bases agree with TRBD1. CDR1 and CDR2 from the germline V gene are SSHAT and FNYEAQ (reference sequence). The length of the CDR3 is 13 residues. The CDR3, as DNA: TGTGCTAGCAGCTTCGGGACAGGGACTGAAGCTTTCTTT. Its protein product is CASSFGTGTEAFF.